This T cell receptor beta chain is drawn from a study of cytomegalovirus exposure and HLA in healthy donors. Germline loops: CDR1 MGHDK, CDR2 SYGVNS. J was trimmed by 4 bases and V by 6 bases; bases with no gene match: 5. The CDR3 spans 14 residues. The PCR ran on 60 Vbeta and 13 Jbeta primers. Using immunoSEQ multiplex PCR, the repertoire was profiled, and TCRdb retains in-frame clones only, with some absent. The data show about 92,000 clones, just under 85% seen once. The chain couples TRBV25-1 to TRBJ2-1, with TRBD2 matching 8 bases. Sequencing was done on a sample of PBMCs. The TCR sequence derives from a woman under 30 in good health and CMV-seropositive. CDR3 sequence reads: CASRTGGPYNEQFF. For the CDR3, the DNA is TGTGCCAGCAGGACGGGAGGGCCGTACAATGAGCAGTTCTTC. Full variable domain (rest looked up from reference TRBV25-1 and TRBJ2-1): EADIYQTPRYLVIGTGKKITLECSQTMGHDKMYWYQQDPGMELHLIHYSYGVNSTEKGDLSSESTVSRIRTEHFPLTLESARPSHTSQYLCASRTGGPYNEQFFGPGTRLTVL.